Sequencing of this T cell receptor (beta chain) was carried out in a study of CD8+CD57+ T cells in acquired aplastic anemia. The V end was cut by 6 bases, the J end by 2 bases, with 13 bases between. The CDR3 length is 14 residues. CDR1 is SGHRS and CDR2 is YFSETQ in the germline V gene. Genomic DNA constituted the template upon which TCR beta VDJ and CDR3 profiling was performed. TCRdb processed the reads anew with MiXCR; each CDR3 protein has one entry. The sample shows 150,000 or so distinct CDR3 sequences, 40% to 60% of them seen only once. Before being chosen for sequencing, patients had shown CD8+CD57+ cell expansion by flow cytometry.

Sequenced material: sorted CD4+, CD8+, or CD8+CD57+ T cells (not recorded which) from PBMCs. This clonotype originated in a human donor with aplastic anemia. V gene TRBV5-1 combines with J gene TRBJ2-3, with TRBD2 as a possible D gene (6 bases). The CDR3 DNA reads as TGCGCCAGCACCAAAAGCGGGTTCACAGATACGCAGTATTTT. Its translation: CASTKSGFTDTQYF.